What follows are 25 T cell receptor beta chains derived from one specimen sequenced in a study of CD8+ T cells in alopecia areata. Treatment denoted: oral pan-JAK inhibitor, 5-10 mg twice daily. Sequencing used cDNA as its template, made by extracting RNA and reverse transcribing it. The repertoire was sequenced with immunoSEQ multiplex PCR; TCRdb's copy has only in-frame clones and lacks some. The profile shows fewer than 150,000 clones, roughly four fifths of them singletons. Sequenced here: CD8+ T cells sorted from blood, sampled at week 4, from a patient treated with tofacitinib. The receptors were sampled from a human donor with alopecia areata.

This clone was detected a few times. The V and J genes are TRBV5-1 and TRBJ2-1, with 12 nucleotides matching TRBD2. The germline gives CDR1 SGHRS, CDR2 YFSETQ. The V gene end was trimmed by 0 bases and the J gene end by 5 bases; junction bases not matched to a gene: 9. The CDR3 consists of 18 residues. This CDR3 is CASSLVVLAGGLHNEQFF. For the CDR3, the DNA is TGCGCCAGCAGCTTGGTGGTCCTAGCGGGGGGGCTCCACAATGAGCAGTTCTTC.

This clone was seen only once. The chain combines TRBV5-4 with TRBJ2-7; 12 bases match TRBD1. The CDR3 loop spans 15 amino acids. Trimming removed 4 bases from V and 6 bases from J; junction bases left unmatched: 8. Germline assignment: CDR1 SGHNT and CDR2 YYREEE (reference sequence). The CDR3 is CASSLPGQGASEQYF. The CDR3 bases are TGTGCCAGCAGCCTTCCGGGACAGGGGGCGAGCGAGCAGTACTTC.

The chain recombines TRBV7-2 with TRBJ2-5, with 15 bases fitting TRBD2. Germline V gives CDR1 SGHTA, CDR2 FQGNSA. The CDR3 has 19 residues. V was pared by 5 bases and J by 1 base, with 11 bases of the junction left unmatched. This CDR3 reads CASSKAPGLAGGFQETQYF. DNA of the CDR3: TGTGCCAGCAGCAAGGCTCCGGGACTAGCGGGGGGTTTCCAAGAGACCCAGTACTTC.

The chain couples TRBV27 to TRBJ1-3; D is undetermined. Germline V CDR1 and CDR2: MNHEY, SMNVEV (reference sequence). Trimming left V 4 bases short and J 0 bases short, with 13 bases between. The CDR3 runs to 16 residues. The CDR3 DNA follows: TGTGCCAGCAGTTCCCGTGGGCCCCTCTCTGGAAACACCATATATTTT. Translating gives CASSSRGPLSGNTIYF.

This rearrangement joins TRBV27 to TRBJ1-1, with TRBD1 matching over 7 bases. Germline-derived CDR1 and CDR2 are MNHEY and SMNVEV (reference sequence). The CDR3 loop spans 12 amino acids. The ends lost 6 bases at V and 6 bases at J; junction bases unmatched: 4. CDR3 DNA sequence: TGTGCCAGCAGAGGGGGCGGCGCTGAAGCTTTCTTT. It specifies CASRGGGAEAFF.

In this sample, this clone turned up once. V usage is TRBV5-6 and J usage is TRBJ2-1; a possible D gene is TRBD1 (5 bases). From germline, CDR1 is SGHDT and CDR2 YYEEEE. Trimming took 4 bases from V and 7 from J, leaving 15 bases between them. This CDR3 comprises 14 residues. The CDR3 DNA is TGTGCCAGCAGCGACAGCACTGGTAAGAATGAGCAGTTCTTC. This translates into CASSDSTGKNEQFF.

This chain uses TRBV5-8 with TRBJ2-3; the match to TRBD1 covers 8 bases. Germline CDR1 reads SGHTS; CDR2 reads YDEGEE. This CDR3 contains 15 residues. V lost 2 bases and J lost 5; bases outside the gene matches: 7. This chain's CDR3 is CASSFGQGGGDTQYF. The DNA for the CDR3 is TGTGCCAGCAGCTTTGGACAGGGTGGAGGAGATACGCAGTATTTT.

This chain links TRBV29-1 with TRBJ1-4; 8 bases align to TRBD1. Germline loops: CDR1 SQVTM, CDR2 ANQGSEA. Germline trimming cut 2 bases from V and 6 bases from J; bases unmatched to any gene: 5. The length of the CDR3 is 14 residues. This CDR3 is CSVEPRQGHEKLFF. The CDR3 DNA follows: TGCAGCGTTGAACCCCGACAGGGGCATGAAAAACTGTTTTTT.

The chain couples TRBV5-1 to TRBJ2-7, with 9 bases aligning to TRBD1. Germline loops: CDR1 SGHRS, CDR2 YFSETQ. V gave up 0 bases and J gave up 0 bases; unmatched junction bases: 7. The CDR3 sequence is 17 residues long. The CDR3 sequence: CASSLEQGARYSYEQYF. The CDR3 DNA is TGCGCCAGCAGCTTGGAACAGGGGGCGCGGTACTCCTACGAGCAGTACTTC.

The chain employs TRBV6-6 and TRBJ2-7; unclear D gene. Germline V gives CDR1 MNHNY, CDR2 SVGAGI (reference sequence). Trimming left V 4 bases short and J 6 bases short, with 10 bases between. The CDR3 runs to 12 residues. CDR3 region: CASSSLYLEQYF. CDR3 nucleotide sequence: TGTGCCAGCAGTTCGCTATACCTCGAGCAGTACTTC.

The rearrangement uses TRBV7-2 and TRBJ1-5; D call uncertain. Germline lookup yields CDR1 SGHTA and CDR2 FQGNSA. CDR3 length: 15 residues. The germline V and J ends were trimmed by 1 base and 7 bases, with 14 bases remaining between them. The CDR3: CASSLGARSGQPQHF. The CDR3 nucleotides are TGTGCCAGCAGCTTAGGTGCTAGGAGCGGACAGCCCCAGCATTTT. The full variable domain, rest sourced from reference TRBV7-2 and TRBJ1-5, is GAGVSQSPSNKVTEKGKDVELRCDPISGHTALYWYRQSLGQGLEFLIYFQGNSAPDKSGLPSDRFSAERTGGSVSTLTIQRTQQEDSAVYLCASSLGARSGQPQHFGDGTRLSIL.

The rearrangement joins TRBV4-1 to TRBJ2-7; weak D call: TRBD2 (6 bases). The CDR3 has 13 residues. Trimming shortened V by 4 bases and J by 4 bases, and 11 bases separated the two germline ends. Germline V CDR1 and CDR2: MGHRA, YSYEKL. The CDR3 loop reads CASSPPGLYEQYF. CDR3 nucleotide sequence: TGCGCCAGCAGCCCTCCGGGACTTTACGAGCAGTACTTC.

In this sample, this clone turned up once. The CDR3 reads CASSLPLADEQYF. The CDR3 DNA reads TGTGCCAGCAGCTTGCCGCTGGCAGACGAGCAGTACTTC. This chain connects TRBV7-9 to TRBJ2-7, with D unresolved. Germline values: CDR1 SEHNR, CDR2 FQNEAQ (reference sequence). CDR3 length: 13 residues. Trimming stripped 3 bases from V and 5 bases from J, with 11 bases between.

The CDR3 DNA reads TGCAGCGTCAGGGACAGGGGCGAGCAGTACTTC. Protein: CSVRDRGEQYF. The chain couples TRBV29-1 to TRBJ2-7, with 10 bases identical to TRBD1. The CDR3 contains 11 residues. Germline loops: CDR1 SQVTM, CDR2 ANQGSEA. J gave up 6 bases and V 6 bases, and 2 bases lay outside the gene matches.

Comments on this clone: The same CDR3 arises from other DNA sequences in this sample as well. The CDR3 coding sequence is TGTGCCTGGAGTGTGGGCAGATATCAGCCCCAGCATTTT. Translation gives CAWSVGRYQPQHF. The chain employs TRBV30 and TRBJ1-5, with D uncertain. CDR1 and CDR2 (germline): GTSNPN, SVGIG (reference sequence). The CDR3 runs to 13 residues. V was trimmed by 0 bases and J by 5 bases, leaving 8 bases between them. Drawing the rest from reference TRBV30 and TRBJ1-5, the complete variable domain is SQTIHQWPATLVQPVGSPLSLECTVEGTSNPNLYWYRQAAGRGLQLLFYSVGIGQISSEVPQNLSASRPQDRQFILSSKKLLLSDSGFYLCAWSVGRYQPQHFGDGTRLSIL.

J is TRBJ2-2 and V is TRBV6-1; TRBD1 or TRBD2 may be the D gene (5 bases each). V lost 3 bases and J 5 bases, leaving 16 bases between the germline ends. Germline V gene lookup returns CDR1 MNHNS and CDR2 SASEGT. CDR3 length: 16 amino acids. CDR3 nucleotides: TGTGCCAGCAGTGACAAAAGGGACGGACGGACCGGGGAGCTGTTTTTT. It translates to CASSDKRDGRTGELFF.

CDR3 region: CASSLDRGPTYEQYF. DNA for the CDR3: TGCGCCAGCAGCTTGGACAGGGGCCCTACCTACGAGCAGTACTTC. This chain joins TRBV5-1 and TRBJ2-7; 7 bases are a match to TRBD1. This CDR3 is built from 15 residues. Trimming removed 0 bases from V and 2 bases from J; junction bases left unmatched: 5. Germline assignment: CDR1 SGHRS and CDR2 YFSETQ.

J is TRBJ2-3 and V is TRBV27; the D is unclear. The CDR3 is 13 amino acids. From germline, CDR1 is MNHEY and CDR2 SMNVEV (reference sequence). Trimming shortened V by 2 bases and J by 6 bases, and 9 bases separated the two germline ends. In DNA, the CDR3 is TGTGCCAGCAGTTTACCGCCCGATGATACGCAGTATTTT. The encoded protein is CASSLPPDDTQYF.

This chain connects TRBV15 to TRBJ2-5, with D perhaps TRBD2 (5 bases). The assigned J gene may be wrong: the sequence end matches TRBJ2-7 better. This CDR3 region has 14 residues. Germline V lookup: CDR1 LNHNV, CDR2 YYDKDF (reference sequence). CDR3 sequence: CATSREFGTYEQYF. The DNA of the CDR3 is TGTGCCACCAGCAGAGAGTTCGGGACCTACGAGCAGTACTTC.

The chain is built from TRBV6-5 and TRBJ2-2, with a tentative D call TRBD2 (6 bases). The V end lost 4 bases, the J end lost 3 bases, and 12 bases lay between the germline ends. Looked up from germline, CDR1 is MNHEY and CDR2 is SVGAGI. The CDR3 totals 15 residues. CDR3 loop: CASSSGGDYTGELFF. The DNA for the CDR3 is TGTGCCAGCAGTTCCGGCGGGGATTACACCGGGGAGCTGTTTTTT.

The V call is TRBV15, the J call TRBJ2-5; D not resolved. The length of the CDR3 is 17 residues. V lost 6 bases and J lost 4, with 24 bases in between. CDR1 and CDR2 from the germline V gene are LNHNV and YYDKDF (reference sequence). CDR3 nucleotides: TGTGCCACCAGTACGTCCCCCCCGCGTGCAGCCGGAGAGACCCAGTACTTC. This encodes CATSTSPPRAAGETQYF.

The rearrangement joins TRBV13 to TRBJ2-7; 9 nucleotides align to TRBD1. V dropped 5 bases and J dropped 2; count of bases not matched to a gene: 13. Germline assignment: CDR1 PRHDT and CDR2 FYEKMQ (reference sequence). The CDR3 contains 17 residues. The CDR3 region has the DNA TGTGCCAGCAGCGGTTATGGGGACAGGGTCGTCCCCTACGAGCAGTACTTC. Amino acid sequence: CASSGYGDRVVPYEQYF. Variable domain in full (rest from reference TRBV13 and TRBJ2-7): AAGVIQSPRHLIKEKRETATLKCYPIPRHDTVYWYQQGPGQDPQFLISFYEKMQSDKGSIPDRFSAQQFSDYHSELNMSSLELGDSALYFCASSGYGDRVVPYEQYFGPGTRLTVT.

The gene calls are TRBV7-9 and TRBJ2-3; tentatively, D is TRBD2 (6 bases). Germline CDR1 reads SEHNR; CDR2 reads FQNEAQ (reference sequence). CDR3 length: 11 amino acids. The V and J ends lost 6 bases and 6 bases respectively, with 7 bases between them. The CDR3 nucleotides read TGTGCCAGCAGTCGGGGGGATACGCAGTATTTT. It is translated as CASSRGDTQYF.

This sequence joins TRBV11-2 and TRBJ2-7; maybe TRBD1 (5 bases). Germline CDR1 reads SGHAT; CDR2 reads FQNNGV. The CDR3 consists of 14 residues. V lost 1 base and J lost 4, with 11 bases in between. The CDR3 DNA reads TGTGCCAGCAGCTTAGTAGGGGCAGGGTACGAGCAGTACTTC. This encodes CASSLVGAGYEQYF.

Of note for this clone: Within the sample, other DNA sequences also encode this same CDR3. The J gene is TRBJ1-1, the V gene TRBV14; unclear D gene. The CDR3 sequence is 14 residues long. Trimming stripped 1 base from V and 0 bases from J, with 6 bases between. The germline gives CDR1 SGHDN, CDR2 FVKESK. The CDR3 here is CASSQVGLNTEAFF. CDR3 coding DNA: TGTGCCAGCAGCCAAGTGGGTCTGAACACTGAAGCTTTCTTT.